Following are 25 T cell receptor beta chains from one sample sequenced in a study of patients and donors after allogeneic stem cell transplantation. TCRdb reprocessed the RT-PCR reads via MiXCR and lists one record per CDR3 protein. The sample has approximately 57,000 distinct CDR3 sequences, 10% to 15% seen once; the top ten hold about a third. The source material was blood, either unsorted or a sorted T cell fraction (not recorded which). These receptors all stem from a human donor who was either an allogeneic HSCT recipient or a stem cell or donor lymphocyte infusion donor (not recorded which). It is not recorded whose cells these are; they may come from a transplant donor.

The sample holds a few counts of this clonotype. The chain links TRBV10-3 to TRBJ2-1; unclear D gene. This CDR3 is built from 15 residues. From germline, CDR1 is ENHRY and CDR2 SYGVKD. The V and J ends lost 8 bases and 0 bases respectively, with 14 bases between them. Written as DNA, the CDR3 is TGTGCCATCGGAGCTCTATCTGGCTCCTACAATGAGCAGTTCTTC. This translates into CAIGALSGSYNEQFF.

V and J are TRBV27 and TRBJ2-7; tentatively, D is TRBD1 (6 bases). This CDR3 has 15 residues. Trimming left V 0 bases short and J 3 bases short, with 12 bases between. Germline CDR1 reads MNHEY; CDR2 reads SMNVEV (reference sequence). The CDR3 nucleotides read TGTGCCAGCAGTTTATCCCTGGCAGGGGTCTACGAGCAGTACTTC. Translating it yields CASSLSLAGVYEQYF.

V usage is TRBV3-1 and J usage is TRBJ2-7; no definite D call. CDR3 length: 16 amino acids. CDR1 is LGHDT and CDR2 is YNNKEL in the germline V gene (reference sequence). Trimming cost V 2 bases and J 3 bases, with 17 bases left between them. CDR3 in amino acids: CASSQSTAGFLYEQYF. Here the CDR3 DNA reads TGTGCCAGCAGCCAATCCACTGCCGGCTTTCTCTACGAGCAGTACTTC.

This clonotype is categorized as medium-sized. The rearrangement joins TRBV6-5 to TRBJ1-2; D is perhaps TRBD1 (5 bases). V gave up 1 base and J gave up 2 bases, with 11 bases separating them. This CDR3 has 15 residues. CDR1 is MNHEY, CDR2 SVGAGI, per germline. The chain's CDR3 is CASSYLRGTNYGYTF. The CDR3 nucleotides read TGTGCCAGCAGTTACTTGAGGGGAACCAACTATGGCTACACCTTC.

Comments on this clonotype: The junction and the germline gene differ at one end; a read error may be behind it. The chain combines TRBV3-1 with TRBJ2-7; D ambiguous. From germline, CDR1 is LGHDT and CDR2 YNNKEL (reference sequence). This CDR3 comprises 15 residues. The CDR3, as DNA: TGTGCCAGCAGCCAAGACGGTAGCCACTCCTACGTGCAGTACTTC. Translated, it gives CASSQDGSHSYVQYF.

The chain uses TRBV20-1 and TRBJ2-3, with 7 bases aligning to TRBD2. The ends lost 2 bases at V and 6 bases at J; junction bases unmatched: 11. Germline V CDR1 and CDR2: DFQATT, SNEGSKA (reference sequence). There are 15 residues in the CDR3. Here the CDR3 DNA reads TGCAGTGCTAGACCCCCTAGCGGTAGGTGGGATACGCAGTATTTT. Translating gives CSARPPSGRWDTQYF.

This clonotype was counted at least ten times. V gene TRBV12-3 or TRBV12-4 combines with J gene TRBJ2-2; 10 bases match TRBD2. The CDR3 extends over 15 amino acids. Trimming cost V 6 bases and J 3 bases; bases outside gene matches: 4. The CDR3 region has the DNA TGTGCCAGCAGCCCCGGACTAGCGGACACCGGGGAGCTGTTTTTT. Translating gives CASSPGLADTGELFF.

Ten or more counts support this clonotype. The chain links TRBV6-6 to TRBJ1-1; 8 bases map to TRBD1. Germline V gene sequence: CDR1 MNHNY, CDR2 SVGAGI (reference sequence). V dropped 2 bases and J dropped 1; count of bases not matched to a gene: 0. This CDR3 comprises 14 residues. The CDR3 sequence: CASSYDRGNTEAFF. CDR3 DNA: TGTGCCAGCAGTTACGACAGGGGGAACACTGAAGCTTTCTTT.

This clonotype was observed a few times. V gene TRBV30 combines with J gene TRBJ2-3; 9 positions match TRBD2. CDR1 GTSNPN and CDR2 SVGIG come from the germline V gene (reference sequence). Trimming at V came to 8 bases and at J to 9 bases, leaving 15 bases not matched to a gene. The CDR3 is 14 residues long. CDR3 nucleotides: TGTGCCCACTATACGGCGGGAGGGAGGAAAACGCAGTATTTT. Its translation: CAHYTAGGRKTQYF. The variable domain in full, with the rest retrieved from reference TRBV30 and TRBJ2-3, is SQTIHQWPATLVQPVGSPLSLECTVEGTSNPNLYWYRQAAGRGLQLLFYSVGIGQISSEVPQNLSASRPQDRQFILSSKKLLLSDSGFYLCAHYTAGGRKTQYFGPGTRLTVL.

This clonotype was seen a few times. The V call is TRBV14, the J call TRBJ1-1, with 8 positions matching TRBD1. V lost 5 bases to trimming and J lost 5 bases; unmatched junction nucleotides: 7. The length of the CDR3 is 14 residues. Germline lookup yields CDR1 SGHDN and CDR2 FVKESK. CDR3 residues: CASSYLTGETEAFF. The DNA for the CDR3 is TGTGCCAGCAGCTACCTGACAGGGGAGACTGAAGCTTTCTTT.

The rearrangement uses TRBV12-3 or TRBV12-4 and TRBJ2-1; TRBD2 matches 10 bases. V lost 5 bases to trimming and J lost 9 bases; unmatched junction nucleotides: 7. There are 14 residues in the CDR3. The CDR3: CASSGGTSAFEQFF. The DNA for the CDR3 is TGTGCCAGCAGTGGGGGGACTAGCGCTTTTGAGCAGTTCTTC.

This clonotype was seen only a few times. The V and J genes are TRBV29-1 and TRBJ2-7; the D is unclear. Trimming left V 3 bases short and J 5 bases short, with 23 bases between. The CDR3 has 16 residues. Germline values: CDR1 SQVTM, CDR2 ANQGSEA. CDR3 loop: CSVEFPWQNQLHEQYF. The CDR3 DNA follows: TGCAGCGTTGAGTTTCCCTGGCAGAACCAACTCCACGAGCAGTACTTC.

The gene calls are TRBV12-3 or TRBV12-4 and TRBJ2-1; 13 nucleotides agree with TRBD2. The CDR3 runs to 15 residues. Trimming took 7 bases from V and 6 from J; bases not matched to a gene: 6. This CDR3 reads CASTQRTSGGNEQFF. In nucleotides, the CDR3 is TGTGCCAGCACCCAGCGGACTAGCGGGGGCAATGAGCAGTTCTTC.

The rearrangement uses TRBV20-1 and TRBJ1-5; D is possibly TRBD1 (6 bases). Trimming shortened V by 6 bases and J by 5 bases, and 14 bases separated the two germline ends. This CDR3 contains 13 residues. Germline lookup yields CDR1 DFQATT and CDR2 SNEGSKA (reference sequence). The CDR3: CSAARQAYQPQHF. The CDR3 bases are TGCAGTGCCGCGAGACAGGCCTATCAGCCCCAGCATTTT.

This clonotype came up many times. This chain links TRBV18 with TRBJ1-5; perhaps TRBD1 as D (6 bases). The germline V and J ends were trimmed by 3 bases and 4 bases, with 22 bases remaining between them. Looked up from germline, CDR1 is KGHSH and CDR2 is LQKENI. The CDR3 loop spans 18 amino acids. Written as DNA, the CDR3 is TGTGCCAGCTCACCCCCTCGTCGCGTCGCAGGGGTTAATCAGCCCCAGCATTTT. This gives the protein CASSPPRRVAGVNQPQHF.

The V gene is TRBV9, the J gene TRBJ2-7; D is unclear. Between the trimmed V and J ends, which lost 0 bases and 0 bases, there was a span of 10 bases. The germline V gene has CDR1 SGDLS and CDR2 YYNGEE. The CDR3 is made up of 15 amino acids. DNA for the CDR3: TGTGCCAGCAGCGTAGCATCAGCTAGCTCCTACGAGCAGTACTTC. As protein: CASSVASASSYEQYF.

J is TRBJ2-3 and V is TRBV7-3; D is possibly TRBD2 (6 bases). The CDR3 is made up of 14 amino acids. V was pared by 5 bases and J by 2 bases, with 11 bases between. CDR1 and CDR2 from the germline V gene are SGHTA and FQGTGA. The CDR3 loop is CASSTAGPTDTQYF. The CDR3 region has the DNA TGTGCCAGCAGCACAGCGGGCCCCACAGATACGCAGTATTTT.

This clonotype was seen a handful of times. The conserved phenylalanine or tryptophan is not found at the CDR3 terminus, so this likely reflects a read error. The limits of the CDR3 on the DNA are not certain, so only TCRdb's listed CDR3 is given. The gene calls are TRBV12-3 or TRBV12-4 and TRBJ1-4; the table's D call, TRBD1, was not checked against the DNA. The CDR3 spans 11 amino acids, including both terminal residues. CDR3 region: CASTIGGQGQP.

V usage is TRBV24-1 and J usage is TRBJ2-1, with D maybe TRBD1 (5 bases). Germline CDR1 reads KGHDR; CDR2 reads SFDVKD. V lost 5 bases to trimming and J lost 5 bases, with 21 bases between them. This CDR3 comprises 17 residues. The CDR3 nucleotides are TGTGCCACCAGTGGGCAGACCATCCAGGAAGGGGACAATGAGCAGTTCTTC. Translating gives CATSGQTIQEGDNEQFF.

The table lists this clonotype with many counts. This chain links TRBV12-3 or TRBV12-4 with TRBJ1-6; D gene uncertain. This CDR3 contains 14 residues. V was trimmed by 1 base and J by 5 bases, leaving 6 bases between them. The CDR3, as DNA: TGTGCCAGCAGTTTAGGCAGAGATAATTCACCCCTCCACTTT. It encodes CASSLGRDNSPLHF.

This clonotype was counted ten times or more. This rearrangement joins TRBV20-1 to TRBJ1-2; 8 bases fit TRBD1. Germline CDR1 and CDR2: DFQATT and SNEGSKA (reference sequence). The junction had 13 bases not matched to a gene; V was cut back by 6 bases and J by 1 base. The CDR3 length is 16 residues. The CDR3: CSAPTGATSINYGYTF. The DNA for the CDR3 is TGCAGTGCGCCGACAGGGGCGACTTCTATTAACTATGGCTACACCTTC.

The CDR3 DNA is TGTGCCACCAGTGATTTGCCGGGGACAGGGGGCGCAAAACTGTTTTTT. This codes for CATSDLPGTGGAKLFF. The gene calls are TRBV24-1 and TRBJ1-4, with 12 bases that match TRBD1. Germline V lookup: CDR1 KGHDR, CDR2 SFDVKD. The CDR3 totals 16 residues. Trimming took 0 bases from V and 10 from J; bases not matched to a gene: 5.

The chain has TRBV10-3 and TRBJ2-1, with D tentatively TRBD1 (5 bases). CDR3 size: 18 residues. Germline CDR1 is ENHRY and CDR2 is SYGVKD. V lost 6 bases and J 4 bases, leaving 25 bases between the germline ends. Here the CDR3 DNA reads TGTGCCATCAGGGGTAGGGGAAGTAAGGTTCCCATTTACAATGAGCAGTTCTTC. Residues: CAIRGRGSKVPIYNEQFF.

Many counts were recorded for this clonotype. V is TRBV2 and J is TRBJ1-2, with a possible D match to TRBD1 (5 bases). This CDR3 has 13 amino acids. V was cut by 8 bases and J by 3 bases, with 13 bases left in between. The germline V gene has CDR1 SNHLY and CDR2 FYNNEI. CDR3 sequence reads: CASLDTGHYGYTF. The CDR3 DNA reads TGTGCCAGCTTGGATACAGGCCACTATGGCTACACCTTC.

The rearrangement uses TRBV29-1 and TRBJ2-7, with D maybe TRBD1 (6 bases). This CDR3 contains 13 residues. The germline gives CDR1 SQVTM, CDR2 ANQGSEA. V was pared by 5 bases and J by 4 bases, with 15 bases between. CDR3 residues: CSVFRQANYEQYF. The CDR3 coding sequence is TGCAGCGTTTTCCGACAGGCTAATTACGAGCAGTACTTC.